The rows below give T cell receptor beta chains drawn from one sample of a study of T cells after yellow fever vaccination. Via MiXCR, TCRdb re-called the 5' RACE reads, giving one row per CDR3 protein. The sample includes about 210,000 distinct CDR3 sequences, approximately 3% of them seen just once. The sample was CD4+ T cells sorted from PBMCs, taken 10 days after the yellow fever booster vaccination. All receptors derive from a man younger than 30 who received the YFV17D yellow fever vaccine. Each CDR3 is given with its conserved first and last residue. A D gene is named only where the DNA matches it firmly. Clone size is not always given. Where it is, it says once, few, many or a class for expanded clones.

D	J	size	V	DNA	CDR3
-	TRBJ1-4	many	TRBV7-8	TGTGCCAGCATACCCAACACGGGGGCGAATGAAAAACTGTTTTTT	CASIPNTGANEKLFF
-	TRBJ1-2	few	TRBV20-1	TGCAGTGCTAGTCTGGGGTGGTCCTATGGCTACACCTTC	CSASLGWSYGYTF
-	TRBJ2-2	few	TRBV4-1	TGCGCCAGCAGCCAAGTCGGTAGCACCGGGGAGCTGTTTTTT	CASSQVGSTGELFF
-	TRBJ2-5	many	TRBV5-1	TGCGCCAGCAGCTTGCAGCCACCGGGGGAAGAGACCCAGTACTTC	CASSLQPPGEETQYF
-	TRBJ2-1	many	TRBV4-3	TGCGCCAGCAGCCAAGCCGGTACCTACAATGAGCAGTTCTTC	CASSQAGTYNEQFF
TRBD1	TRBJ1-5	few	TRBV20-1	TGCAGTGCTAGCAAGACAGGGCTGGAACCCCAGCATTTT	CSASKTGLEPQHF
TRBD1	TRBJ2-1	few	TRBV30	TGTGCCTGGAGTGGGAAGGGGGCGTCGAACTCCTACAATGAGCAGTTCTTC	CAWSGKGASNSYNEQFF
-	TRBJ2-6	-	TRBV11-2	TGTGCCAGCAGCTTAGGCGCGTGGGACCTTCCGGCCAACGTCCTGACTTTC	CASSLGAWDLPANVLTF
-	TRBJ1-1	many	TRBV24-1	TGTGCCACCAGTGACCTGGAAGGGGGAGCTTTCTTT	CATSDLEGGAFF
TRBD1	TRBJ1-6	few	TRBV15	TGTGCCACCAGCAGAGAGCCCCTACGACAGGGCGTTTTTCCCCTCCACTTT	CATSREPLRQGVFPLHF
-	TRBJ1-5	-	TRBV3-1	TGTGCCAGCAGCCAAGTTGGCAGTCATCAGCCCCAGCATTTT	CASSQVGSHQPQHF
-	TRBJ2-1	-	TRBV12-3/TRBV12-4	TGTGCCAGCAGTTTAGCAGGACTCAAAGGGGTCTTC	CASSLAGLKGVF
-	TRBJ2-1	many	TRBV12-3/TRBV12-4	TGTGCCAGCTCGTGGACGGGCTCCTACAATGAGCAGTTCTTC	CASSWTGSYNEQFF
-	TRBJ1-1	many	TRBV12-3/TRBV12-4	TGTGCCAGCAGTTTGAGGGTGGGAATGAACACTGAAGCTTTCTTT	CASSLRVGMNTEAFF